This TCR beta chain derives from a study of blood T cell repertoires in COVID-19. Study-wide background: Italy, Spain and the United States were the sources of the convalescent and acute COVID-19 samples.

Measured with immunoSEQ multiplex PCR; TCRdb has only the in-frame clones, and not every one. The sample records some 180,000 clones, 82% being singletons. One Seattle source followed patients from active infection through their disease course. Germline V gene data show CDR1 as MDHEN and CDR2 as SYDVKM. V dropped 5 bases and J dropped 7; count of bases not matched to a gene: 6. The CDR3 runs 14 residues. The material sequenced was peripheral blood. The chain carries TRBV28 and TRBJ1-5, with 9 bases that match TRBD1. The sequence came from a woman aged 55-75 years with COVID-19, enrolled during active disease. This CDR3 reads CASSRDRARQPQHF. The CDR3 nucleotides are TGTGCCAGCAGTCGGGACAGGGCAAGGCAGCCCCAGCATTTT.